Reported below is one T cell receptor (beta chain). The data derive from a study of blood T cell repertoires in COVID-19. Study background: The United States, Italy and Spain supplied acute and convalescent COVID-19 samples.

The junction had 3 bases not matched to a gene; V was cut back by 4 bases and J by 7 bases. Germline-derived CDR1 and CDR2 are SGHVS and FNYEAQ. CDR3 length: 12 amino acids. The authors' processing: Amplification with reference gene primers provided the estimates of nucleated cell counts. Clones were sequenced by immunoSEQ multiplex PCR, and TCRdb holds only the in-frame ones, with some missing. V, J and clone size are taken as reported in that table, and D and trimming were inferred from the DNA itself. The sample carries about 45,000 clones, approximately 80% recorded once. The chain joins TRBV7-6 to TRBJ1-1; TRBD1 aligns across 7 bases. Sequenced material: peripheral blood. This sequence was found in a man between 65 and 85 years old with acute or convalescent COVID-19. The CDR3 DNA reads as TGTGCCAGCAGCTCGTCAGGGGGTGAAGCTTTCTTT. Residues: CASSSSGGEAFF.